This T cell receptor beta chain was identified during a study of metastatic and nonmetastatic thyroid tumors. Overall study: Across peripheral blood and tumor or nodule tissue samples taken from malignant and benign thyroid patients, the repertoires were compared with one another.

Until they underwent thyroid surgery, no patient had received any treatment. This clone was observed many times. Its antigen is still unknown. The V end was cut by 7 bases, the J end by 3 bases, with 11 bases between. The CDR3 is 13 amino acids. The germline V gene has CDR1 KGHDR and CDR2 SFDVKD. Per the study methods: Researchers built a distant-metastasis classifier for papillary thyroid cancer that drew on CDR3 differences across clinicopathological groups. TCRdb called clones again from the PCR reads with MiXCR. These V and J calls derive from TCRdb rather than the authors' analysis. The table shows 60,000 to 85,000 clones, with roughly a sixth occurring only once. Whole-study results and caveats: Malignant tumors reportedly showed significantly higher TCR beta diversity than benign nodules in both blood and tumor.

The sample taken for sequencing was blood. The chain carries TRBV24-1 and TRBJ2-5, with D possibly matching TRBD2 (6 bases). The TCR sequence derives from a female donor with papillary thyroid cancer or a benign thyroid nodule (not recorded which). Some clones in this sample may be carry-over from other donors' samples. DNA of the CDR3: TGTGCCACCAGATCGGAGGGGAAAGAGACCCAGTACTTC. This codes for CATRSEGKETQYF.